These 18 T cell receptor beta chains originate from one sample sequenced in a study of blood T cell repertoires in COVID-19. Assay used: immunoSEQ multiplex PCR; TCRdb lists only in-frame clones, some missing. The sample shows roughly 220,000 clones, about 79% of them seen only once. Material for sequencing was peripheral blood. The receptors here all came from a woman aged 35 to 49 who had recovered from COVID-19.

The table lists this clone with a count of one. The CDR3 spells CASSPPGGTVNSPLHF. For the CDR3, the DNA is TGTGCCAGCTCACCACCTGGCGGGACAGTTAATTCACCCCTCCACTTT. The V gene is TRBV18, the J gene TRBJ1-6; TRBD1 matches 7 bases. Unmatched junction bases numbered 5, after V lost 0 bases and J lost 6 bases. The CDR3 is 16 residues long. Germline-derived CDR1 and CDR2 are KGHSH and LQKENI.

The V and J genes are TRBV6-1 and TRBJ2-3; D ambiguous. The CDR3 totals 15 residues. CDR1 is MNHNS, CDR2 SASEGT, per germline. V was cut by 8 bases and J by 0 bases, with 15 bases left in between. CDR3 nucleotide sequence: TGTGCCAGCGCCCCCCGGCCCGGGAGCACAGATACGCAGTATTTT. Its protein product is CASAPRPGSTDTQYF.

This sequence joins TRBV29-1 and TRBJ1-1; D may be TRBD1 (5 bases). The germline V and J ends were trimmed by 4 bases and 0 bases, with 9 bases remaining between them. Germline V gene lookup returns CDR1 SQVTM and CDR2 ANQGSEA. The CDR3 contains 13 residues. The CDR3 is CSVGGQMNTEAFF. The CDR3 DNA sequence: TGCAGCGTTGGGGGCCAAATGAACACTGAAGCTTTCTTT.

The CDR3 nucleotides read TGTGCCAGCAGTTTGGAGGGTTTAAGGAATCAGCCCCAGCATTTT. This sequence encodes CASSLEGLRNQPQHF. J is TRBJ1-5 and V is TRBV27; no reliable D call. V was cut by 3 bases and J by 4 bases, with 13 bases left in between. Looked up from germline, CDR1 is MNHEY and CDR2 is SMNVEV (reference sequence). The CDR3 runs to 15 residues.

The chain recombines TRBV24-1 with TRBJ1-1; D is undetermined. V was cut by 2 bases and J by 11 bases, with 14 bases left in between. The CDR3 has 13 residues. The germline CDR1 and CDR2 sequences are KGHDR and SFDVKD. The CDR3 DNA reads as TGTGCCACCAGTGATTCTACAAACCCGAGGGCTTTCTTT. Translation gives CATSDSTNPRAFF.

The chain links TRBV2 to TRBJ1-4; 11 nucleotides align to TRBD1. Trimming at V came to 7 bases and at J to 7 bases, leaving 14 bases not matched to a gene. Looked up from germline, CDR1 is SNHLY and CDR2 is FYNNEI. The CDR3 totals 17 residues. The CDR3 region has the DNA TGTGCCAGCATGCGGACAGGGGGCTTCGTTAAAAGTGAAAAACTGTTTTTT. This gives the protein CASMRTGGFVKSEKLFF.

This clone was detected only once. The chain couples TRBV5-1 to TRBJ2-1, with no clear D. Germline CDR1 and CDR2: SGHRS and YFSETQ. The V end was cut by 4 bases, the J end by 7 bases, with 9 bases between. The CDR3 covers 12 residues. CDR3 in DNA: TGCGCCAGCAGCAACTCAGCGAATGAGCAGTTCTTC. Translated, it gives CASSNSANEQFF.

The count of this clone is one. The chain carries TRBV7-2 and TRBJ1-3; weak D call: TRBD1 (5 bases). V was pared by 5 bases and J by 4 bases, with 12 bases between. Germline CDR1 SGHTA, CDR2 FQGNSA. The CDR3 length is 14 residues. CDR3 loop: CASSPQTAGNTIYF. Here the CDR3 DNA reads TGTGCCAGCAGCCCACAGACAGCAGGAAACACCATATATTTT.

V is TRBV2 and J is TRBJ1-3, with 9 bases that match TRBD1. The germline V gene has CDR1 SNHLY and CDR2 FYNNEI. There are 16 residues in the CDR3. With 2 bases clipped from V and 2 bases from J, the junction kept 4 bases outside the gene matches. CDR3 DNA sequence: TGTGCCAGCAGTGAAATGGGACAGGGAACTGGAAACACCATATATTTT. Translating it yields CASSEMGQGTGNTIYF. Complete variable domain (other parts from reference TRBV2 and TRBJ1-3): EPEVTQTPSHQVTQMGQEVILRCVPISNHLYFYWYRQILGQKVEFLVSFYNNEISEKSEIFDDQFSVERPDGSNFTLKIRSTKLEDSAMYFCASSEMGQGTGNTIYFGEGSWLTVV.

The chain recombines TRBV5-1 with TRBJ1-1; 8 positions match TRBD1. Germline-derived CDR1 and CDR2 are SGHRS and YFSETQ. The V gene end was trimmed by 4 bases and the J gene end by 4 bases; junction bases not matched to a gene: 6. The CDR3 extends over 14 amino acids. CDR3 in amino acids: CASSLRTGITEAFF. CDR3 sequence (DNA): TGCGCCAGCAGCCTTCGGACAGGGATCACTGAAGCTTTCTTT.

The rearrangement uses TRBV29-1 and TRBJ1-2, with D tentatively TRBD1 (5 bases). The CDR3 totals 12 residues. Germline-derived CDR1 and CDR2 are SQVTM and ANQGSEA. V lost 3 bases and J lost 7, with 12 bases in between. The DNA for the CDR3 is TGCAGCGTTGATTTTCAGGGCGGTGGCTACACCTTC. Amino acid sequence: CSVDFQGGGYTF.

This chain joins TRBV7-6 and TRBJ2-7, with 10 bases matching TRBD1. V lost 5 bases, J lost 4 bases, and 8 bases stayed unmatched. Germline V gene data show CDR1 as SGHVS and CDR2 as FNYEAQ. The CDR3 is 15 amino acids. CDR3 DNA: TGTGCCAGCAGCCCTCAAGGGACAGGGGAATACGAGCAGTACTTC. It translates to CASSPQGTGEYEQYF.

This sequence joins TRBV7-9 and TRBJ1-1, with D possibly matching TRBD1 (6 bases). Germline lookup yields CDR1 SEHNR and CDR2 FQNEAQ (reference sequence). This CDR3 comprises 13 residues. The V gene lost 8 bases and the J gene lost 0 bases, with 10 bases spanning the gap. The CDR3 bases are TGTGCCAGCGCCTGGACAGTGAACACTGAAGCTTTCTTT. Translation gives CASAWTVNTEAFF.

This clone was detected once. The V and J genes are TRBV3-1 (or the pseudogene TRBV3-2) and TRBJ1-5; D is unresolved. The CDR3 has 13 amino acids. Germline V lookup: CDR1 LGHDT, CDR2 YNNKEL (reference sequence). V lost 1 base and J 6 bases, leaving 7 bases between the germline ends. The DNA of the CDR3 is TGTGCCAGCAGCCAAGCCTATCTTCAGCCCCAGCATTTT. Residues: CASSQAYLQPQHF.

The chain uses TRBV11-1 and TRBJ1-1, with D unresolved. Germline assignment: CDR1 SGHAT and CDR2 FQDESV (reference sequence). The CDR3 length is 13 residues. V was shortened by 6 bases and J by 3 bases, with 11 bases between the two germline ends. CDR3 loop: CASSHSVDTEAFF. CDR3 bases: TGTGCCAGCAGTCACTCCGTAGACACTGAAGCTTTCTTT.

CDR3 nucleotides: TGTGCCAGCTCACCAAGAGACATCACAGATACGCAGTATTTT. Its protein is CASSPRDITDTQYF. The chain links TRBV18 to TRBJ2-3, with unresolved D. The V and J ends lost 2 bases and 2 bases respectively, with 8 bases between them. Germline CDR1 is KGHSH and CDR2 is LQKENI. The CDR3 has 14 amino acids.

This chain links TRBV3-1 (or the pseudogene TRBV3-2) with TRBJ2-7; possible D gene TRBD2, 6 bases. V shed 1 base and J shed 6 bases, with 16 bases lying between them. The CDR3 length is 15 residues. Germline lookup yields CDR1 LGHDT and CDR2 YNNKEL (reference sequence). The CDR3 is CASSQGPTSVGEQYF. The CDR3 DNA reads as TGTGCCAGCAGCCAAGGCCCGACTAGTGTGGGCGAGCAGTACTTC.

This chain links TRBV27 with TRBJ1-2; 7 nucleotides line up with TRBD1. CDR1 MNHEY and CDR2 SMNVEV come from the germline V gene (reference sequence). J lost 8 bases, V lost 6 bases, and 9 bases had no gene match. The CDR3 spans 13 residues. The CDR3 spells CASSPRQGLGYTF. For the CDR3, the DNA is TGTGCCAGCAGCCCCCGACAGGGTTTAGGCTACACCTTC.